This T cell receptor beta chain was captured in a study of blood T cells in healthy people across ages (dated by TCRdb to between 2014 and 2017). Regarding the complete study: In model experiments, roughly one uniquely barcoded TCR beta cDNA molecule per two T cells was captured by template switching. The study measured age-related changes in TCR beta repertoire diversity using deep sequencing normalized with unique cDNA molecular identifiers. The donors were split into four age groups: young (average roughly 15 years), middle-aged (39), aged (62) and long-lived (roughly 80). Donors of different ages were randomly distributed across sequencing lanes to avoid experimental bias. For two donors (one aged 18 to 30 and one aged 80 or older), the study analyzed two additional independent replicas of 1 million unique cDNA reads from the same blood draw. Results the study describes overall, beyond this receptor: Observed TCR beta diversity per million T cells fell roughly linearly with age, and a significant reduction was already apparent by age about 43. Because profiling used bulk unsorted PBMCs, naive and antigen-experienced compartments could not be compared conclusively. Donor CMV infection status was unknown, potentially confounding age-related changes in expanded clonotypes. Total diversity estimates from one million sequenced T cells were considered lower bounds and underestimates. Compared with the aged group, the long-lived group had more naive CD4+ T cells, fewer expanded clones and increased TCR diversity, suggesting age selection. The percentage of naive T cells measured by flow cytometry correlated strongly with observed TCR beta diversity.

CDR1 and CDR2 are drawn from the germline V gene: SGHVS, FQNEAQ. The germline ends are 17 bases apart after V is trimmed by 4 bases and J by 2 bases. The CDR3 has 16 amino acids, counting the end cysteine and phenylalanine. Only the CDR3 DNA stays, 48 bases, in frame from base 1. For this clonotype: The specificity of this receptor is unknown. It has no much larger one-base neighbor in the sample; base qualities were not kept.

The protocol used for the library was 5' RACE. TCRdb names Illumina HiSeq 2500 as the instrument used. A second PCR of about 7 to 12 cycles was run with a J-beta primer mix and a sample-barcoded 5' primer. Each TCR beta cDNA molecule received a unique molecular identifier from a template-switch 5' adaptor carrying 12 random nucleotides. At least 3 million CDR3-containing paired-end reads were obtained from each sample. The Mint cDNA synthesis kit, primed by a TRBC-specific oligonucleotide, was used to synthesize first-strand cDNA from all RNA. All cDNA was treated with uracil-DNA glycosylase and then went through a first 18-cycle PCR with the universal primers M1SS and BC2_uni_R. Regarding the original processing steps: Each sample was normalized by randomly selecting 1 million high-quality reads, each carrying a distinct molecular identifier. Reads with shared molecular identifiers were discarded instead of being binned into consensus sequences. MiTCR, with a Q25 quality threshold and the strictest error-elimination algorithm, was used for CDR3 identification, clonotype clustering and error correction. A nonparametric unseen species model with Euler transformation was used to estimate a lower bound on total TCR beta diversity. TCRdb applied fastp at Q25 and MiXCR to the public reads, then kept only in-frame beta chains. All rows with the same CDR3 protein become a single entry with the most common DNA and genes. The V and J calls and clone size come from TCRdb's table, not from the authors' own analysis. Within this sample are roughly 500,000 distinct CDR3 sequences, with about 26% of them counted one time only. The ten largest make up less than 20% of the sample.

Donors were a few dozen systemically healthy Caucasian individuals from Russia aged roughly 6 to 90 years. Each donor gave around 9.8 milliliters of peripheral blood, collected into EDTA-treated Vacutainer tubes. Ficoll-Paque density-gradient centrifugation was used to isolate PBMCs, with at least 7 million per sample. Trizol reagent was used to extract total RNA from PBMCs, with at least 6 micrograms per sample. The percentages of naive CD45RAhigh/CD27high T cells were determined by flow cytometry on a PBMC aliquot from every donor. This chain joins TRBV7-8 to TRBJ2-5; the D gene is tentatively TRBD1 or TRBD2, each matching 6 bases. The sequence derives from a woman in her 70s in good health. Source material: blood. The sequence in DNA is TGTGCCAGCAGCTCGGGGAGGAGGGGGAGACAAGAGACCCAGTACTTC. Translation gives CASSSGRRGRQETQYF.